What follows describes a single TCR beta chain. PCR involved 60 Vbeta and 13 Jbeta primers. Method: immunoSEQ multiplex PCR; TCRdb's copy keeps in-frame clones and lacks some. The repertoire holds 150,000 to 200,000 clones, with roughly 83% as singletons. This sample stems from a study of cytomegalovirus exposure and HLA in healthy donors. CDR3 length equals 14 residues. Germline V gene data show CDR1 as MNHEY and CDR2 as SMNVEV (reference sequence). V was pared by 6 bases and J by 8 bases, with 6 bases of the junction left unmatched. The receptor's source is a male donor in good health and CMV-seropositive. The rearrangement uses TRBV27 and TRBJ1-6, with 8 bases fitting TRBD1. The material sequenced was PBMCs. CDR3 bases: TGTGCCAGCAGCCTGGACAGGGATTATTCACCCCTCCACTTT. It specifies CASSLDRDYSPLHF.